This T cell receptor beta chain stems from a study of OX40 agonist ivuxolimab in advanced cancers. Study conclusions and caveats: Researchers did not establish what antigens the expanded peripheral T cells target.

Worth noting for this clone: Its cognate antigen is unknown.

The CDR3 loop spans 15 amino acids. The V and J ends lost 0 bases and 9 bases, in that order; junction bases with no gene match: 11. CDR1 is LGHNA, CDR2 YSLEER, per germline. Produced via immunoSEQ multiplex PCR; TCRdb's table is partial and in-frame only. The table has about 34,000 clones, roughly 80% seen once; the top ten hold over 2.5%. The source material was CD4+ or CD8+ T cells sorted from blood, sampled in a trial of the OX40 agonist ivuxolimab. This TCR was recovered from an adult with an advanced solid tumor such as melanoma, head and neck, liver or kidney cancer. V usage is TRBV4-3 and J usage is TRBJ2-7; 7 bases align to TRBD1. The CDR3 DNA reads as TGCGCCAGCAGCCAAGATCGGGACAGTTTCGGCGTGCAGTACTTC. This sequence encodes CASSQDRDSFGVQYF.